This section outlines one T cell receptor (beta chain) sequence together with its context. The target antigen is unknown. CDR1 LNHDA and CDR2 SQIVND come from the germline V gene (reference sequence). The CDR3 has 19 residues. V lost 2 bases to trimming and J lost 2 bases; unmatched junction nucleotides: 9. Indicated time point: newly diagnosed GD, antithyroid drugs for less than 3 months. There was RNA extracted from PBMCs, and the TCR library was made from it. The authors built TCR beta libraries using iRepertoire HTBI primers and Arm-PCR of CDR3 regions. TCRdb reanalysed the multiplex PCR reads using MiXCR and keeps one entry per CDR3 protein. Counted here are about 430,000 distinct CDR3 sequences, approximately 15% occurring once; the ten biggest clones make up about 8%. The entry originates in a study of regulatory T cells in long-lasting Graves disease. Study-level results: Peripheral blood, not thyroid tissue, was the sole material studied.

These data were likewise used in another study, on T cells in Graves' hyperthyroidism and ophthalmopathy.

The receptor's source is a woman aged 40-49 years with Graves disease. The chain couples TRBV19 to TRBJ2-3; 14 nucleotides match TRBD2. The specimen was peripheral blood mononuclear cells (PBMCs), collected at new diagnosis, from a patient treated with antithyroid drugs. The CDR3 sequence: CASSIHLGLAGGDTDTQYF. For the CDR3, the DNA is TGTGCCAGTAGTATACACCTCGGACTAGCGGGAGGCGACACAGATACGCAGTATTTT.